The clone carrying this T cell receptor beta chain was seen only a few times. As yet, its antigen is unknown. Investigators reverse transcribed all isolated RNA, so they sequenced expressed TCRB transcripts. Clones were sequenced by immunoSEQ multiplex PCR, and TCRdb holds only the in-frame ones, with some missing. The sample consists of more than 300,000 clones, over 13% of them appearing once. These data are taken from a study of beta chain features in type 1 diabetes. Study-level background: There was similarity between patients and healthy donors in age, gender and cell yields.

This CDR3 comprises 18 residues. V was pared by 0 bases and J by 1 base, with 4 bases of the junction left unmatched. Germline V gives CDR1 SGDLS, CDR2 YYNGEE. Whole-study findings and limits: Cells expressing TCR highly could be over-represented by cDNA sequencing.

J is TRBJ2-6 and V is TRBV9; 10 nucleotides line up with TRBD1. The TCR comes from a woman between 18 and 30 years old in good health. The sample was naive CD4+ T cells from blood. CDR3 residues: CASSVVGTGVSGANVLTF. The CDR3 DNA is TGTGCCAGCAGCGTAGTCGGGACAGGGGTATCTGGGGCCAACGTCCTGACTTTC.